The 10 T cell receptor beta chains in this list originate from one sample, sequenced in a study of OX40 agonist ivuxolimab in advanced cancers. Clones were read by immunoSEQ multiplex PCR, and TCRdb kept only the in-frame ones, dropping some. The top ten hold 10% of the sample, which has 65,000 to 95,000 clones, roughly 90% seen once. Sample: CD4+ or CD8+ T cells sorted from blood, taken in a trial of the OX40 agonist ivuxolimab. The receptors here all came from an adult with an advanced solid tumor such as melanoma, head and neck, liver or kidney cancer.

V gene TRBV25-1 combines with J gene TRBJ2-7; TRBD1 matches at 9 bases. The CDR3 is made up of 15 amino acids. Germline CDR1 and CDR2: MGHDK and SYGVNS. With 6 bases clipped from V and 1 base from J, the junction kept 7 bases outside the gene matches. CDR3 sequence (DNA): TGTGCCAGCAGGGGGTGGGGACAGGGATCCTACGAGCAGTACTTC. This codes for CASRGWGQGSYEQYF.

The chain couples TRBV28 to TRBJ1-5; D remains ambiguous. The J call is in doubt because the DNA end fits TRBJ2-3 better. Germline assignment: CDR1 MDHEN and CDR2 SYDVKM. This CDR3 is 15 amino acids long. As DNA, the CDR3 is TGTGCCAGCAAAGCGTGGAGTTATAGCAATCAGCCCCAGTATTTT. Amino acid sequence: CASKAWSYSNQPQYF.

CDR3 DNA: TGTGCCAGCAGCCTCGATCTAGCGGTCAACGAGCAGTACTTC. Translated: CASSLDLAVNEQYF. The chain employs TRBV4-2 and TRBJ2-7, with 7 bases that match TRBD2. The V segment lost 4 bases and the J segment 5 bases; nucleotides outside the gene matches: 8. The CDR3 consists of 14 residues. Per the germline V gene, CDR1 is LGHNA and CDR2 is YNFKEQ.

V and J are TRBV7-6 and TRBJ2-7, with D tentatively TRBD1 (6 bases). The CDR3 is 13 residues long. Germline V lookup: CDR1 SGHVS, CDR2 FNYEAQ. Trimming removed 5 bases from V and 7 bases from J, with 15 bases in between. The CDR3, as DNA: TGTGCCAGCAGCCCGGAATCCGACAGGGAGCAGTACTTC. Amino acid sequence: CASSPESDREQYF.

The rearrangement links TRBV6-1 to TRBJ2-5, with a possible D match to TRBD1 (7 bases). The CDR3 sequence is 15 residues long. Trimming cost V 2 bases and J 5 bases, with 15 bases left between them. Per the germline V gene, CDR1 is MNHNS and CDR2 is SASEGT. CDR3 DNA: TGTGCCAGCAGTGAACACAGGGGAGGTTCGGAGACCCAGTACTTC. Residues: CASSEHRGGSETQYF.

The rearrangement joins TRBV5-4 to TRBJ1-6; D perhaps matches TRBD1 (5 bases). The CDR3 extends over 11 amino acids. V gave up 4 bases and J gave up 14 bases, with 10 bases separating them. Germline assignment: CDR1 SGHNT and CDR2 YYREEE (reference sequence). CDR3 region: CASSRAGSLHF. In DNA, the CDR3 is TGTGCCAGCAGCCGGGCAGGGTCCCTCCACTTT.

CDR3 nucleotide sequence: TGTGCCAGCAGTGAGGGACAGGTGGGCCCCTACGAGCAGTACTTC. This codes for CASSEGQVGPYEQYF. The rearrangement uses TRBV2 and TRBJ2-7; 8 bases are a match to TRBD1. Germline CDR1 is SNHLY and CDR2 is FYNNEI. There are 15 residues in the CDR3. The V gene end was trimmed by 3 bases and the J gene end by 2 bases; junction bases not matched to a gene: 6.

J is TRBJ1-5 and V is TRBV14, with no clear D. Per germline, CDR1 SGHDN and CDR2 FVKESK. V was clipped by 2 bases and J by 2 bases, with 7 bases between them. The CDR3 has 14 residues. The CDR3: CASSQSAGNQPQHF. The CDR3 DNA reads as TGTGCCAGCAGCCAAAGTGCAGGCAATCAGCCCCAGCATTTT.

This chain joins TRBV28 and TRBJ1-5; D is uncertain. The V end was cut by 5 bases, the J end by 1 base, with 12 bases between. Germline lookup yields CDR1 MDHEN and CDR2 SYDVKM. This CDR3 has 15 residues. The CDR3 is CASSRLGLSNQPQHF. The CDR3 DNA reads as TGTGCCAGCAGTAGACTCGGGTTAAGCAATCAGCCCCAGCATTTT.

The chain carries TRBV11-3 and TRBJ2-7, with 7 bases fitting TRBD1. There are 14 residues in the CDR3. Germline loops: CDR1 SGHNT, CDR2 YENEEA. The J segment lost 2 bases and the V segment lost 1 base, leaving 2 bases of the junction unmatched. CDR3 in DNA: TGTGCCAGCAGCTTAGGTCAGGGGGCCTACGAGCAGTACTTC. Encoded protein: CASSLGQGAYEQYF.